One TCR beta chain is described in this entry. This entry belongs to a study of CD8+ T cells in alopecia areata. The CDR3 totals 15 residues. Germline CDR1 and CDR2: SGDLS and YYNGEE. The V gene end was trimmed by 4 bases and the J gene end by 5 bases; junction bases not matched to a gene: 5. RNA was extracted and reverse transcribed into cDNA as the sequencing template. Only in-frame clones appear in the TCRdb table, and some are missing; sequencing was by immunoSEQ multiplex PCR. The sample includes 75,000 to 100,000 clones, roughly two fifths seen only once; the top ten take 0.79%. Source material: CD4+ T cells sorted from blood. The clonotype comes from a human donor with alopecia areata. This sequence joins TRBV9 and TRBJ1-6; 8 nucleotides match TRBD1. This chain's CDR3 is CASSLGQGDNSPLHF. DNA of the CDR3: TGTGCCAGCAGCTTAGGACAGGGAGATAATTCACCCCTCCACTTT.